The T cell receptor (beta chain) described here comes from a study of cytomegalovirus exposure and HLA in healthy donors. From the roughly 110-subject validation cohort, which was separate from the roughly 710-subject first cohort, the donors were drawn. The study, taken as a whole, reports: The authors enumerated under 200 TCR beta chains as linked to cytomegalovirus. The TCR clusters that emerged in the first cohort tended, a later analysis found, to co-occur in the 95 to 150 validation repertoires. The authors confirmed in vitro that three CMV-associated chains were specific for CMV antigens.

Sequencing was performed with immunoSEQ multiplex PCR; in TCRdb, only in-frame clones are kept and a portion is missing. The sample lists tens of thousands of clones, 93% occurring once. V dropped 4 bases and J dropped 1; count of bases not matched to a gene: 4. The CDR3 has 15 residues. The germline gives CDR1 SGHRS, CDR2 YFSETQ. Worth noting for this clone: What it binds is unknown.

The specimen was PBMCs. The sequence came from a woman between 18 and 29 years old in good health and CMV-seronegative. The chain links TRBV5-1 to TRBJ2-3; 9 nucleotides match TRBD2. The DNA for the CDR3 is TGCGCCAGCAGCCAAAAGCGGGGGGGCACAGATACGCAGTATTTT. Its translation: CASSQKRGGTDTQYF.